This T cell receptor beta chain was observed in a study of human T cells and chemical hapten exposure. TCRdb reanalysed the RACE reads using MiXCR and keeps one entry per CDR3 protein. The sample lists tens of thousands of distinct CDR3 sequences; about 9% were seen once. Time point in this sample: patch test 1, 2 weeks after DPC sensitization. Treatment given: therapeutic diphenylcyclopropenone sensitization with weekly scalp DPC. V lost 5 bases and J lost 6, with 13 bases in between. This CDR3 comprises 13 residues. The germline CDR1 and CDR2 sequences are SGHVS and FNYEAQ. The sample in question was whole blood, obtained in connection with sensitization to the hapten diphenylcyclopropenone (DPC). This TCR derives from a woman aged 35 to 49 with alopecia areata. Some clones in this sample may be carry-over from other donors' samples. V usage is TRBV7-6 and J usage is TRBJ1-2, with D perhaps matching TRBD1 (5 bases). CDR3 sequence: CASSLRQTDGYTF. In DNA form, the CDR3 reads TGTGCCAGCAGCCTTCGACAGACGGATGGCTACACCTTC.